Reported below is one T cell receptor beta chain. Its antigen is unknown. No base quality information exists; no much larger clone differs at one position. This record belongs to a study of cytomegalovirus exposure and HLA in healthy donors (dated by TCRdb to the late 2010s). Study-wide context: An earlier analysis of some 550 of the donors reported approximately 300 Gb of sequence data and roughly 110 million unique TCR beta sequences from about 200 million T cells. Among the roughly 390 genotyped donors, under 90% belonged to the genetic ancestry cluster associated with self-reported Caucasian donors. Besides the first cohort of roughly 640 subjects, a separate validation cohort made up of around 120 different subjects was used. The study profiled the T cell repertoires of about 640 subjects by immunosequencing and related them to cytomegalovirus serostatus. Typing coverage differed by locus: A, B, C, DRB1 and DQB1 were typed in about 620-630 donors, DQA1 in approximately 520, DPA1 in nearly 610, and DPB1 in 400 to 480. About 5 DR-DQ haplotypes were handled as single units for association and clustering, since linkage in the cohort was strong. Among around 400 genotyped donors of the cohort, an average of 235,054 unique TCR beta nucleotide sequences were sequenced per donor, 15% to 20% of them non-productive. The study aimed to test whether cataloging public T cell receptors could reveal signatures of past pathogen exposure. HLA typing included class I and class II loci at four-digit resolution. A later genetic analysis used genome-wide SNP genotypes for about 65% of the roughly 670 donors, treating that subset as a discovery cohort. Donor age, sex, ethnicity and CMV serostatus were compiled together with the repertoire data. High-throughput TCR immunosequencing, statistical association of individual TCRs with disease status, and machine learning were combined to predict cytomegalovirus infection status. In a later analysis, previously published TCR beta repertoires from several hundred donors were re-analyzed and high-resolution HLA genotyping was added so that TCR occurrence patterns could be studied. The later analysis used no new phenotypic data to find candidate immune exposures, relying instead on TCR beta sequences and their occurrence across donors. An early release that covered about 640 HLA-typed donors contained about 300 gigabases of sequencing data and about 84 million unique TCR sequences. An earlier analysis of about 600 of the donors used high-throughput TCR beta sequencing to judge whether each TCR beta V gene segment behaved as functional or pseudogenic. All discovery cohort repertoires had been generated using a single sequencing platform. Findings and caveats that apply to the study as a whole: In this cohort, only TCR beta chains were sequenced, and detectable features were limited by the absence of alpha or paired-chain data. In a later genetic analysis, fewer N-insertions in productive TCRs were reported among donors in an Asian-associated ancestry cluster than the roughly 700-donor mean. V-gene and J-gene trimming of TCR beta chains was associated with a missense DCLRE1C variant in a later genetic analysis, and the association was replicated in an independent cohort. Roughly 15 rarely observed V segments, including chromosome 9 orphons, were excluded from the earlier analysis of several hundred of the donors because counts were too low. In vitro tests confirmed that a few of the cytomegalovirus-associated TCR beta chains recognize cytomegalovirus antigens. A later analysis reported that several top co-occurrence clusters appeared linked to parvovirus B19, influenza, CMV and Epstein-Barr virus. Immune exposure information for the cohort was limited to CMV serostatus. A further reported finding was that TCR beta sequences accurately predicted the HLA-A and HLA-B alleles for most subjects in the first cohort. The sequencing pipeline was judged likely to have produced a cluster of highly shared sequence variants as a technical artifact. The authors suggested that the approach could potentially be extended to other disease states and immunological phenotypes. Correlated functional status among segregating V segments might be attributable to linkage disequilibrium, but an unknown experimental factor could not be ruled out. HLA typing was unavailable for some donors at each locus, so association tests used only the typed subset. Broadly in line with IMGT annotations, most TCR beta V segments showed up in productive rearrangements about 87% or about 30% of the time in an earlier analysis of several hundred of the donors. The classifier was reported to diagnose cytomegalovirus status with high specificity and sensitivity in both the original and validation cohorts. A later analysis found that most CMV-associated TCR beta chains appeared HLA-restricted, with HLA associations seemingly driven largely by CMV exposure. A later analysis found that HLA-associated TCR beta chains were more clonally expanded and had lower generation probabilities than equally common non-associated chains. Across donors, most TCR sequences were observed very rarely, whereas some public TCRs were present in many individuals. The study gave a list of under 200 TCR beta chains associated with cytomegalovirus. Specific HLA alleles were associated with 15,000 to 20,000 TCR beta sequences at a false discovery rate of 0.05 in a later analysis. When HLA alleles, especially DR and DQ, strongly co-occurred, attributing TCR associations to individual alleles was difficult. Roughly uniform sequencing depth across donors was assumed in presence/absence analyses, although this assumption may not hold. In a later analysis, TCR association rates were found to vary across HLA loci, with the most associated TCRs seen for DRB1 alleles and the fewest for HLA-C alleles. The 87-base-pair reads could not distinguish some IMGT-functional V segments, including TRBV6-2 and TRBV6-3, so those segments were excluded.

From the germline V gene, CDR1 is SGDLS and CDR2 is YYNGEE. Inclusive of the bounding cysteine and phenylalanine, the CDR3 is 13 residues long. Only CDR3 DNA remains: 39 bases, in frame from the first base. V is reduced by 1 base and J by 6 bases, leaving a spacing of 10 bases between them. In total, approximately 610 healthy bone marrow donors made up the cohort. At the time of sampling, every cohort member was nominally healthy, though immune exposures that went unrecorded were likely present. The donor tested CMV seronegative, placing the donor among the roughly 400 seronegative members of the cohort. A peripheral blood sample was collected from each donor, and TCR beta sequencing was performed on peripheral blood mononuclear cells. The Qiagen DNeasy Blood Extraction Kit was used to extract genomic DNA from the blood cell samples. Receptors were amplified or captured by the immunoSEQ multiplex PCR assay. The multiplex PCR relied on a mix of 60 forward primers for TCR Vbeta segments and 13 reverse primers for TCR Jbeta segments. The CDR3 region of rearranged TCR beta genes was amplified from genomic DNA with a multiplex PCR assay. The amplified TCR beta libraries were sequenced on the Illumina HiSeq System as 87-base-pair reads. The paper's processing steps were these. A later analysis tallied approximately 87 million unique TCR beta chains across the 666 repertoires, and approximately 11 million of those chains were shared by two or more donors. Raw reads were error-corrected and collapsed into unique sequences with a nearest-neighbor algorithm that merged closely related sequences to remove PCR and sequencing errors. Alignment of CDR3 sequences to IMGT reference sequences was used to assign V, D and J gene segments. For a sequence to be retained, a match of at least six nucleotides was required to both a V gene segment and a J gene segment. A rearrangement counted as productive if the CDR3 had no stop codons and remained in frame with V and J, and every other rearrangement counted as non-productive. CDR3 was defined by IMGT convention, running from the second conserved V-encoded cysteine to the conserved J-encoded phenylalanine. In an earlier analysis of roughly 580 of the donors, sequences lacking an unambiguous match to a single V gene segment were excluded. An earlier analysis of some 610 of the donors called V segments functional above 56.7% productive rearrangements and segregating when the between-donor standard deviation exceeded 5%. To diagnose cytomegalovirus status from the catalog of TCR beta chain sequences, a statistical classification framework was built. V and J gene assignment, in a later analysis, came from comparing TCR nucleotide sequences with IMGT/GENE-DB human TR gene sequences. A later analysis assigned CDR3 sequences and most-parsimonious VDJ recombination scenarios with the TCRdist pipeline. A later analysis defined each TCR beta chain by its CDR3 amino acid sequence plus V-gene family, and excluded reads lacking a unique V-gene family. To address suspected cross-contamination and a sequencing artifact, a later analysis removed around 600 highly shared, low-generation-probability nucleotide sequences. A later analysis calculated a clonal expansion index for each public chain from normalized within-repertoire ranks of inferred template counts. In a later analysis, generation probabilities were computed with a VDJ recombination model fitted to out-of-frame rearrangements, and the resulting probabilities were checked against IGoR. Hypergeometric tests were used in a later analysis to score TCR-TCR, TCR-HLA and TCR-CMV co-occurrence, with a repertoire-size bias correction applied to the TCR pairs. To estimate false discovery rates, a later analysis permuted the HLA or CMV assignments 20 times. A later analysis grouped co-occurring TCRs with DBSCAN, adding TCRdist sequence similarity when clustering within HLA-allele-positive subsets. Co-occurrence clustering excluded repertoires with fewer than 30,000 or more than 120,000 public chains, plus five with anomalous nucleotide sharing. TCRdb retrieved this table from immuneACCESS and kept in-frame rearrangements only. Not all clones are present; in checked studies, unresolved V genes account for under half, and no reason is known for the remainder. Clone size and the V and J calls come from that table; the DNA yielded D and trimming. The sample data list 150,000 to 200,000 clones, and around four fifths of these were observed just once. Of the sample, about 3.4% falls within the top ten clones.

This clonotype was obtained from a female donor in good health and CMV-seronegative. The V and J segments used are TRBV9 and TRBJ1-1; TRBD1 might be the D gene, on 6 matching bases. Sequencing input: PBMCs. At the DNA level, the sequence is TGTGCCAGCAGCGTATCAGGGGACCCTGAAGCTTTCTTT. Its amino acids are CASSVSGDPEAFF. The entire variable domain, with the stretches around the CDR3 drawn from the reference TRBV9 and TRBJ1-1 proteins, is DSGVTQTPKHLITATGQRVTLRCSPRSGDLSVYWYQQSLDQGLQFLIQYYNGEERAKGNILERFSAQQFPDLHSELNLSSLELGDSALYFCASSVSGDPEAFFGQGTRLTVV.